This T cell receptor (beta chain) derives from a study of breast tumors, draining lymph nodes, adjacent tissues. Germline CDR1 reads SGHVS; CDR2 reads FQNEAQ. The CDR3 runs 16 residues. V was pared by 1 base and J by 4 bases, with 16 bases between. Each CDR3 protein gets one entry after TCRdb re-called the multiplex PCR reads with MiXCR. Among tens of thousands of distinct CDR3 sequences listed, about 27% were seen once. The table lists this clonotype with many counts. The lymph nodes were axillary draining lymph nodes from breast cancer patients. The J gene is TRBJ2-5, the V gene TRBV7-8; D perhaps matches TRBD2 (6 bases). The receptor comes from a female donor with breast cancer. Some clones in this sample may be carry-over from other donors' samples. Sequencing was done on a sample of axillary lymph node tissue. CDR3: CASSLGPAGYTETQYF. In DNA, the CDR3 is TGTGCCAGCAGCTTAGGTCCGGCGGGGTATACAGAGACCCAGTACTTC. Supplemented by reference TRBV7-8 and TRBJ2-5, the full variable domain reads GAGVSQSPRYKVAKRGQDVALRCDPISGHVSLFWYQQALGQGPEFLTYFQNEAQLDKSGLPSDRFFAERPEGSVSTLKIQRTQQEDSAVYLCASSLGPAGYTETQYFGPGTRLLVL.